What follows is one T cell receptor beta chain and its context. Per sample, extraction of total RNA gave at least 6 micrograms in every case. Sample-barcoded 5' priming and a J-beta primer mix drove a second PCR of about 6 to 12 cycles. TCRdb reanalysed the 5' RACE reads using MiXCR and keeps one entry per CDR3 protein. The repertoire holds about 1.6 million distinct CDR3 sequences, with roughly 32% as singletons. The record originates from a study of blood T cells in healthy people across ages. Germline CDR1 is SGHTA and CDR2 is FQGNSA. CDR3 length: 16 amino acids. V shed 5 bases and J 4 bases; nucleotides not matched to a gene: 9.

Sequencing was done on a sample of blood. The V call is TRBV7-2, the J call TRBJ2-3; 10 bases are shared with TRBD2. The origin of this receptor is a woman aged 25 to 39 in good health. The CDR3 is CASSLPSGRGSDTQYF. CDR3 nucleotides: TGTGCCAGCAGCCTCCCTAGCGGGAGAGGGTCAGATACGCAGTATTTT.